What follows are 30 T cell receptor beta chains derived from one specimen sequenced in a study of OX40 agonist ivuxolimab in advanced cancers. Assay: immunoSEQ multiplex PCR; the TCRdb copy retains only in-frame clones and omits some. The sample gives about 18,000 clones, about three quarters of which show up once; roughly 16% is in the top ten. The sequences come from CD4+ or CD8+ T cells sorted from blood, collected in a trial of the OX40 agonist ivuxolimab. Source of these receptors: an adult with an advanced solid tumor such as melanoma, head and neck, liver or kidney cancer.

The chain couples TRBV11-2 to TRBJ2-7; D is perhaps TRBD1 (6 bases). Germline V gene sequence: CDR1 SGHAT, CDR2 FQNNGV. V was trimmed by 0 bases and J by 0 bases, leaving 9 bases between them. The CDR3 sequence is 15 residues long. As DNA, the CDR3 is TGTGCCAGCAGCTTAGAATGGGACACCTCCTACGAGCAGTACTTC. Its protein product is CASSLEWDTSYEQYF. The full variable domain, its missing parts supplied by reference TRBV11-2 and TRBJ2-7, is EAGVAQSPRYKIIEKRQSVAFWCNPISGHATLYWYQQILGQGPKLLIQFQNNGVVDDSQLPKDRFSAERLKGVDSTLKIQPAKLEDSAVYLCASSLEWDTSYEQYFGPGTRLTVT.

The chain joins TRBV4-3 to TRBJ1-2; tentative D call: TRBD1 (6 bases). V dropped 4 bases and J dropped 7 bases, with 16 bases sitting between them. In germline, CDR1 is LGHNA, CDR2 YSLEER. CDR3 length equals 14 residues. DNA of the CDR3: TGCGCCAGCAGCCTAAAGAGGACAGATAGTGGCTACACCTTC. This sequence encodes CASSLKRTDSGYTF.

This sequence joins TRBV27 and TRBJ1-5; D ambiguous. V was trimmed by 2 bases and J by 0 bases, leaving 11 bases between them. There are 16 residues in the CDR3. Germline loops: CDR1 MNHEY, CDR2 SMNVEV (reference sequence). CDR3 nucleotides: TGTGCCAGCAGTTTAAGGGCAGCTTATAGCAATCAGCCCCAGCATTTT. Translation gives CASSLRAAYSNQPQHF.

The V gene is TRBV7-6, the J gene TRBJ2-3; D is undetermined. The V gene lost 1 base and the J gene lost 0 bases, with 8 bases spanning the gap. The CDR3 length is 15 residues. Looked up from germline, CDR1 is SGHVS and CDR2 is FNYEAQ. The CDR3 DNA follows: TGTGCCAGCAGCTTAGATCTAACTAGCACAGATACGCAGTATTTT. Its protein product is CASSLDLTSTDTQYF.

This chain links TRBV4-1 with TRBJ1-1; D call uncertain. CDR1 MGHRA and CDR2 YSYEKL come from the germline V gene. This CDR3 region has 13 residues. Deletions cut 1 base from V and 1 base from J, with 4 bases between. The CDR3 loop is CASSQVGNTEAFF. CDR3 nucleotide sequence: TGCGCCAGCAGCCAAGTGGGGAACACTGAAGCTTTCTTT.

The chain couples TRBV19 to TRBJ1-5, with 9 bases aligning to TRBD1. This CDR3 is built from 16 residues. Germline V gene data show CDR1 as LNHDA and CDR2 as SQIVND (reference sequence). V lost 4 bases, J lost 4 bases, and 8 bases stayed unmatched. DNA for the CDR3: TGTGCCAGTAGTAGGGAGGGACAGGGATTAAATCAGCCCCAGCATTTT. Translation gives CASSREGQGLNQPQHF.

This clone occurred a few times. In DNA, the CDR3 is TGTGCCAGCAGTAGAGAGGACGGTTCTAGCACAGATACGCAGTATTTT. Encoded protein: CASSREDGSSTDTQYF. V and J are TRBV28 and TRBJ2-3; the D is unclear. V was cut by 5 bases and J by 0 bases, with 15 bases left in between. The CDR3 consists of 16 residues. CDR1 and CDR2 from the germline V gene are MDHEN and SYDVKM. Full variable domain (missing parts from reference TRBV28 and TRBJ2-3): DVKVTQSSRYLVKRTGEKVFLECVQDMDHENMFWYRQDPGLGLRLIYFSYDVKMKEKGDIPEGYSVSREKKERFSLILESASTNQTSMYLCASSREDGSSTDTQYFGPGTRLTVL.

This sequence joins TRBV27 and TRBJ1-4; 7 bases agree with TRBD1. This CDR3 has 14 amino acids. V lost 6 bases, J lost 6 bases, and 7 bases stayed unmatched. CDR1 and CDR2 (germline): MNHEY, SMNVEV (reference sequence). CDR3: CASSTRDSHEKLFF. CDR3 DNA: TGTGCCAGCAGCACCCGGGACAGTCATGAAAAACTGTTTTTT. Drawing the rest from reference TRBV27 and TRBJ1-4, the complete variable domain is EAQVTQNPRYLITVTGKKLTVTCSQNMNHEYMSWYRQDPGLGLRQIYYSMNVEVTDKGDVPEGYKVSRKEKRNFPLILESPSPNQTSLYFCASSTRDSHEKLFFGSGTQLSVL.

This chain joins TRBV7-8 and TRBJ2-1, with TRBD2 identical over 9 bases. Germline V gives CDR1 SGHVS, CDR2 FQNEAQ. The CDR3 spans 15 residues. V lost 3 bases and J lost 4; bases outside the gene matches: 4. The CDR3 region is CASSFGLAPYNEQFF. The CDR3 DNA is TGTGCCAGCAGCTTCGGACTAGCGCCATACAATGAGCAGTTCTTC. The whole variable domain, remainder taken from reference TRBV7-8 and TRBJ2-1, is GAGVSQSPRYKVAKRGQDVALRCDPISGHVSLFWYQQALGQGPEFLTYFQNEAQLDKSGLPSDRFFAERPEGSVSTLKIQRTQQEDSAVYLCASSFGLAPYNEQFFGPGTRLTVL.

The rearrangement uses TRBV9 and TRBJ2-3, with D uncertain. The CDR3 totals 14 residues. Germline CDR1 reads SGDLS; CDR2 reads YYNGEE. Trimming pared 3 bases from V and 2 bases from J, leaving 10 bases between. The CDR3 here is CASSAVGATDTQYF. DNA for the CDR3: TGTGCCAGCAGCGCAGTAGGTGCCACAGATACGCAGTATTTT.

This clone was seen only once. V usage is TRBV7-2 and J usage is TRBJ2-1; D not resolved. The V gene's germline CDR1 is SGHTA and CDR2 FQGNSA. This CDR3 spans 16 amino acids. With 5 bases removed from V and 1 base from J, the gap between germline ends came to 15 bases. This CDR3 reads CASSKVGGESYNEQFF. Written as DNA, the CDR3 is TGTGCCAGCAGCAAGGTTGGTGGAGAGTCCTACAATGAGCAGTTCTTC.

In nucleotides, the CDR3 is TGTGCCATCAGTGAGGGTCCACCTGCCTATGGCTACACCTTC. Translated: CAISEGPPAYGYTF. The chain links TRBV10-3 to TRBJ1-2; no firm D call. Germline V gene data show CDR1 as ENHRY and CDR2 as SYGVKD. The length of the CDR3 is 14 residues. The ends were cut back, 2 bases at V and 4 bases at J, with 11 bases in the middle.

The genes are TRBV28 and TRBJ1-5; 7 nucleotides align to TRBD1. CDR3 length equals 16 residues. The germline V gene has CDR1 MDHEN and CDR2 SYDVKM. Germline trimming cut 4 bases from V and 7 bases from J; bases unmatched to any gene: 13. The DNA for the CDR3 is TGTGCCAGCAGTTACCTGCCGGGCAGGGGGGACCAGCCCCAGCATTTT. It codes for CASSYLPGRGDQPQHF.

This clone showed up just a few times. The rearrangement uses TRBV28 and TRBJ2-7; TRBD1 agrees at 7 bases. CDR1 MDHEN and CDR2 SYDVKM come from the germline V gene. Trimming removed 2 bases from V and 2 bases from J; junction bases left unmatched: 0. The CDR3 is made up of 13 amino acids. DNA of the CDR3: TGTGCCAGCAGTTTAACAGGGGCCTACGAGCAGTACTTC. Its translation: CASSLTGAYEQYF.

The V call is TRBV4-1, the J call TRBJ1-5; TRBD1 aligns across 8 bases. J was trimmed by 6 bases and V by 5 bases; bases with no gene match: 3. Germline-derived CDR1 and CDR2 are MGHRA and YSYEKL. The length of the CDR3 is 13 residues. In DNA, the CDR3 is TGCGCCAGCAGCTCAACAGGGGGTCAGCCCCAGCATTTT. Translation gives CASSSTGGQPQHF.

The chain joins TRBV27 to TRBJ2-4, with 7 bases aligning to TRBD2. The CDR3 is made up of 15 amino acids. Germline assignment: CDR1 MNHEY and CDR2 SMNVEV (reference sequence). The J segment lost 8 bases and the V segment lost 3 bases, leaving 10 bases of the junction unmatched. Here the CDR3 reads CASSFRGSGFDIQYF. The CDR3 DNA reads as TGTGCCAGCAGTTTTCGCGGGAGTGGGTTTGACATTCAGTACTTC.

The chain combines TRBV28 with TRBJ2-7; D possibly matches TRBD1 or TRBD2 (5 bases each). CDR1 and CDR2 from the germline V gene are MDHEN and SYDVKM. V dropped 9 bases and J dropped 0 bases, with 9 bases sitting between them. This CDR3 is built from 12 residues. This CDR3 is CASAGSSYEQYF. The CDR3 DNA follows: TGTGCCAGTGCAGGGAGCTCCTACGAGCAGTACTTC.

The chain joins TRBV4-2 to TRBJ2-7; D remains unclear. V was clipped by 0 bases and J by 3 bases, with 12 bases between them. Germline CDR1 is LGHNA and CDR2 is YNFKEQ. The CDR3 is 15 residues long. CDR3 coding DNA: TGTGCCAGCAGCCAAGAAGGCGGTGTTGGCTACGAGCAGTACTTC. It codes for CASSQEGGVGYEQYF.

This chain joins TRBV28 and TRBJ2-7; 7 positions match TRBD1. The germline V gene encodes CDR1 MDHEN and CDR2 SYDVKM. The length of the CDR3 is 14 residues. Trimming removed 6 bases from V and 1 base from J; junction bases left unmatched: 6. The CDR3 DNA reads TGTGCCAGCAGGTTCCCGGGACAGTCCTACGAGCAGTACTTC. It yields the protein CASRFPGQSYEQYF.

This sequence joins TRBV6-4 and TRBJ1-2; 7 nucleotides agree with TRBD1. The CDR3 totals 13 residues. Germline lookup yields CDR1 MRHNA and CDR2 SNTAGT. With 7 bases clipped from V and 5 bases from J, the junction kept 7 bases outside the gene matches. The CDR3 sequence is CASNNRGRYGYTF. The CDR3 nucleotides are TGTGCCAGCAATAACAGGGGACGGTATGGCTACACCTTC.

Only a few counts were recorded for this clone. The gene calls are TRBV7-2 and TRBJ2-7; unclear D gene. This CDR3 contains 12 residues. Trimming took 2 bases from V and 0 from J, leaving 2 bases between them. Germline V gene sequence: CDR1 SGHTA, CDR2 FQGNSA. CDR3 in DNA: TGTGCCAGCAGCTTATCCTCCTACGAGCAGTACTTC. This codes for CASSLSSYEQYF.

This clone is judged medium-sized. Other DNA sequences in this specimen translate into the identical CDR3. The chain carries TRBV30 and TRBJ2-1, with D tentatively TRBD1 (6 bases). The V gene's germline CDR1 is GTSNPN and CDR2 SVGIG (reference sequence). Deletions cut 0 bases from V and 9 bases from J, with 9 bases between. The CDR3 covers 12 residues. The CDR3 DNA reads as TGTGCCTGGAGTGTAGGGGGTGGTGAGCAGTTCTTC. Encoded protein: CAWSVGGGEQFF.

The chain employs TRBV28 and TRBJ2-7, with D possibly being TRBD2 (7 bases). The germline V and J ends were trimmed by 6 bases and 3 bases, with 18 bases remaining between them. CDR1 is MDHEN and CDR2 is SYDVKM in the germline V gene. The CDR3 sequence is 15 residues long. The DNA for the CDR3 is TGTGCCAGCAGCCTGGGGGGGGGCGGATACTACGAGCAGTACTTC. It is translated as CASSLGGGGYYEQYF. Variable domain in full (rest from reference TRBV28 and TRBJ2-7): DVKVTQSSRYLVKRTGEKVFLECVQDMDHENMFWYRQDPGLGLRLIYFSYDVKMKEKGDIPEGYSVSREKKERFSLILESASTNQTSMYLCASSLGGGGYYEQYFGPGTRLTVT.

The chain combines TRBV2 with TRBJ2-7; D is unresolved. CDR3 length: 13 residues. The ends were cut back, 1 base at V and 3 bases at J, with 7 bases in the middle. Germline values: CDR1 SNHLY, CDR2 FYNNEI. The CDR3 bases are TGTGCCAGCAGTGAAGGGGTCAACTACGAGCAGTACTTC. Its translation is CASSEGVNYEQYF.

The chain links TRBV28 to TRBJ1-1; a weak D match, TRBD1 (5 bases). The V and J ends lost 1 base and 5 bases respectively, with 23 bases between them. This CDR3 has 18 amino acids. Germline CDR1 MDHEN, CDR2 SYDVKM. The CDR3 protein is CASSLYEGPGPQGTEAFF. The CDR3 DNA reads TGTGCCAGCAGTTTATACGAGGGCCCCGGGCCCCAGGGAACTGAAGCTTTCTTT.

V gene TRBV6-1 combines with J gene TRBJ1-3; TRBD1 agrees at 9 bases. Germline CDR1 is MNHNS and CDR2 is SASEGT. This CDR3 spans 15 amino acids. The J segment lost 0 bases and the V segment lost 4 bases, leaving 1 base of the junction unmatched. The CDR3 nucleotides read TGTGCCAGCAGTGTGGACAGGGGCTCTGGAAACACCATATATTTT. Translation: CASSVDRGSGNTIYF.

The rearrangement uses TRBV6-5 and TRBJ2-7; 8 nucleotides align to TRBD1. V lost 2 bases, J lost 7 bases, and 7 bases stayed unmatched. Germline CDR1 and CDR2: MNHEY and SVGAGI. The CDR3 covers 14 residues. This CDR3 reads CASSYMQGALEQYF. For the CDR3, the DNA is TGTGCCAGCAGTTACATGCAGGGGGCGCTTGAGCAGTACTTC.

This clone came up once. The rearrangement joins TRBV5-6 to TRBJ1-1; tentatively, D is TRBD1 (5 bases). The ends were cut back, 2 bases at V and 1 base at J, with 12 bases in the middle. CDR3 length: 15 residues. Germline lookup yields CDR1 SGHDT and CDR2 YYEEEE. In DNA form, the CDR3 reads TGTGCCAGCAGCTTAGGGGCTCAGGGGAACACTGAAGCTTTCTTT. Amino acids: CASSLGAQGNTEAFF.

By sample share, this clone is medium-sized. At the DNA level, this CDR3 is encoded by other sequences in the same sample as well. The chain employs TRBV10-3 and TRBJ2-2; 8 bases map to TRBD1. This CDR3 is 15 amino acids long. Germline CDR1 ENHRY, CDR2 SYGVKD. After removal of 5 bases from V and 1 base from J, the junction contained 3 bases not matched to a gene. The CDR3 nucleotides are TGTGCCATCAGTACCGGGACAGGGAACACCGGGGAGCTGTTTTTT. Amino acid sequence: CAISTGTGNTGELFF.

The chain carries TRBV28 and TRBJ2-3; 9 bases match TRBD2. This CDR3 is built from 20 residues. V shed 4 bases and J 2 bases; nucleotides not matched to a gene: 19. CDR1 and CDR2 from the germline V gene are MDHEN and SYDVKM. CDR3 loop: CASSSYLITSSGAPTDTQYF. The CDR3 nucleotides are TGTGCCAGCAGTTCCTACCTCATCACTTCTAGCGGGGCCCCCACAGATACGCAGTATTTT.